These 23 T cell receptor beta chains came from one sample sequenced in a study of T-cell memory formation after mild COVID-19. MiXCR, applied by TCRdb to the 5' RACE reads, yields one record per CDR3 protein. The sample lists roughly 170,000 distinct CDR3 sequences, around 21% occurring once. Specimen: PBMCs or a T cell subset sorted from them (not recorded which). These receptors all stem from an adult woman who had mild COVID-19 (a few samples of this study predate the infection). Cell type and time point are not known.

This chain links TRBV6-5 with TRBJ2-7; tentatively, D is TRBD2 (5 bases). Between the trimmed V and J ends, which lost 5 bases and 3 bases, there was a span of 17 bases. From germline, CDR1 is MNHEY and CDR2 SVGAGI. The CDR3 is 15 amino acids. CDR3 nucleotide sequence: TGTGCCAGCAGTCCCCATGGGAGCAACCTCTACGAGCAGTACTTC. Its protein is CASSPHGSNLYEQYF.

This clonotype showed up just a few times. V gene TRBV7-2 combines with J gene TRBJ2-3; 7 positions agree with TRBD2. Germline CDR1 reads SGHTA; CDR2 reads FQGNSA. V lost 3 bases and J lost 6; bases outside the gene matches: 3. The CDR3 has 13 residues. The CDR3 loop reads CASSFLRGDTQYF. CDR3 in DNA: TGTGCCAGCAGCTTCCTGCGGGGGGATACGCAGTATTTT. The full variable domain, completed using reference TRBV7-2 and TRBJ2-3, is GAGVSQSPSNKVTEKGKDVELRCDPISGHTALYWYRQSLGQGLEFLIYFQGNSAPDKSGLPSDRFSAERTGGSVSTLTIQRTQQEDSAVYLCASSFLRGDTQYFGPGTRLTVL.

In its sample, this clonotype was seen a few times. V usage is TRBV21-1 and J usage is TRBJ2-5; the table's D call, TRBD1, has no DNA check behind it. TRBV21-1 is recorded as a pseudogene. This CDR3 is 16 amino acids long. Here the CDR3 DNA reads TGTGCCAGCAGCAAAGTAGGCCGGGACAGAGAAGAGACCCAGTACTTC. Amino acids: CASSKVGRDREETQYF.

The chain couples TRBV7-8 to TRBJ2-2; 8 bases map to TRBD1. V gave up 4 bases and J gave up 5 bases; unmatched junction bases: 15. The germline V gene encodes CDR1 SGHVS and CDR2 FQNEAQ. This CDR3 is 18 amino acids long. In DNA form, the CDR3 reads TGTGCCAGCAGCTCAGACTCAGGGGGCAGTAGAAGGACCGGGGAGCTGTTTTTT. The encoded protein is CASSSDSGGSRRTGELFF.

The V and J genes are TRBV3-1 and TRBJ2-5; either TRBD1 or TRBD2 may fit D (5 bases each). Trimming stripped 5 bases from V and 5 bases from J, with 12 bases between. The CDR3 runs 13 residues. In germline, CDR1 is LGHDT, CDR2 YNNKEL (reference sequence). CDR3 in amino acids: CASSGGLVETQYF. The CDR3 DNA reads TGTGCCAGCAGCGGGGGTCTGGTGGAGACCCAGTACTTC.

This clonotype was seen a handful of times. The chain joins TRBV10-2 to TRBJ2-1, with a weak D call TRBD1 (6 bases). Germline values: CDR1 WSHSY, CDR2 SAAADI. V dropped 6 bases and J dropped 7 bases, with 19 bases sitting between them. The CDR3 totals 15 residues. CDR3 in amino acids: CASRGAKRSRNEQFF. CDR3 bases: TGCGCCAGCAGGGGGGCCAAGAGGTCTAGGAATGAGCAGTTCTTC.

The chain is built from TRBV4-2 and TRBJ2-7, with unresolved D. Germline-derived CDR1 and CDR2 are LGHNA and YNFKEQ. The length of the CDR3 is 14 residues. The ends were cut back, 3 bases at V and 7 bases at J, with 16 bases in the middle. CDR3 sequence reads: CASSHDGLLGEQYF. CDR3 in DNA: TGTGCCAGCAGCCACGACGGGCTTTTAGGGGAGCAGTACTTC.

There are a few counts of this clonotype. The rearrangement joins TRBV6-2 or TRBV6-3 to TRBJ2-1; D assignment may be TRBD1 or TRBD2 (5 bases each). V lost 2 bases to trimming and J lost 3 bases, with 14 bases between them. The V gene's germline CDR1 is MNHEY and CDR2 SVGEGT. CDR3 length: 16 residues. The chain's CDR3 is CASSYEGREVYNEQFF. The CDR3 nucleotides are TGTGCCAGCAGTTACGAGGGCAGGGAAGTCTACAATGAGCAGTTCTTC.

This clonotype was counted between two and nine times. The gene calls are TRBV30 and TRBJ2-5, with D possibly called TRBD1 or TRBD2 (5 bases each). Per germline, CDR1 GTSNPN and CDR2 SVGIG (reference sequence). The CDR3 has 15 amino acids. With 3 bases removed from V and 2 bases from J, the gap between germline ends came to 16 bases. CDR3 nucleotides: TGTGCCTGGAGAATAGTCTCCGGGGCACAAGAGACCCAGTACTTC. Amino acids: CAWRIVSGAQETQYF.

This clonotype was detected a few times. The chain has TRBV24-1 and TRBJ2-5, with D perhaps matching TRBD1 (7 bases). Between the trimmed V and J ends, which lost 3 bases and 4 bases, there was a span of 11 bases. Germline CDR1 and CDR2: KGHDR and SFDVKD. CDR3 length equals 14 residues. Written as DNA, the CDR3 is TGTGCCACCAGTGATCCAGGGGGGCCAGAGACCCAGTACTTC. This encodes CATSDPGGPETQYF.

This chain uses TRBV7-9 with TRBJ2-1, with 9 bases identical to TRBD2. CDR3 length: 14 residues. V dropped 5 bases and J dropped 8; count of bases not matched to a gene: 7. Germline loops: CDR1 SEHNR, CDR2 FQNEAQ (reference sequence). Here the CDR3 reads CASSHSGSIDEQFF. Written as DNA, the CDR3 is TGTGCCAGCAGCCATAGCGGGAGTATCGATGAGCAGTTCTTC.

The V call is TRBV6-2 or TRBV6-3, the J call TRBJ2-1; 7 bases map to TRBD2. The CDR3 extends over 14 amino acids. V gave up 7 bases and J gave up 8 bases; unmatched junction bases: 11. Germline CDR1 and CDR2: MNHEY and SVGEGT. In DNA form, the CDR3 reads TGTGCCAGCAACGGACTAGTCTACATTGATGAGCAGTTCTTC. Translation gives CASNGLVYIDEQFF.

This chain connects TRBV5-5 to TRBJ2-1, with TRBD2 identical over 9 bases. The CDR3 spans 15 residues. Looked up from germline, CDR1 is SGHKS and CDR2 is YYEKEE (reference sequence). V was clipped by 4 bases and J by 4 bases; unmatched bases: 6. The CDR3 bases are TGTGCCAGCAGCCCACGACTAGCGGAATACAATGAGCAGTTCTTC. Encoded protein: CASSPRLAEYNEQFF. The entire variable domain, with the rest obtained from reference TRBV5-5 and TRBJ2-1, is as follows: DAGVTQSPTHLIKTRGQQVTLRCSPISGHKSVSWYQQVLGQGPQFIFQYYEKEERGRGNFPDRFSARQFPNYSSELNVNALLLGDSALYLCASSPRLAEYNEQFFGPGTRLTVL.

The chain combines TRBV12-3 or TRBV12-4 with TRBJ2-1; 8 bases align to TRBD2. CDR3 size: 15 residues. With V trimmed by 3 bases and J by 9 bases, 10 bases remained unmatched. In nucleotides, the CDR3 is TGTGCCAGCAGTTTTTCGGGGGGGGCCATCCCTGAGCAGTTCTTC. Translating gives CASSFSGGAIPEQFF.

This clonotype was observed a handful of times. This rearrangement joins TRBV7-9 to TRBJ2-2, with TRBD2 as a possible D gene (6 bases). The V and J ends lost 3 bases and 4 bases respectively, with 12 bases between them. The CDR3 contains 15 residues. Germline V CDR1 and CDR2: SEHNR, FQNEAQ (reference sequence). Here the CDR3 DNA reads TGTGCCAGCAGCTTTTTGGAGGGAATCACCGGGGAGCTGTTTTTT. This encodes CASSFLEGITGELFF.

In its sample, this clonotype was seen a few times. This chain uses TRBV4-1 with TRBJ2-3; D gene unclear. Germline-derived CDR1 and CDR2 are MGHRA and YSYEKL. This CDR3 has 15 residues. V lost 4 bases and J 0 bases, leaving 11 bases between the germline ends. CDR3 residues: CASSPWTESTDTQYF. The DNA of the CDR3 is TGCGCCAGCAGCCCCTGGACGGAGAGCACAGATACGCAGTATTTT.

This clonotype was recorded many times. CDR3 nucleotide sequence: TGTGCCAGCAGCTTAGTACCTAGCGGGGCCAATGAGCAGTTCTTC. This translates into CASSLVPSGANEQFF. The rearrangement uses TRBV7-2 and TRBJ2-1, with TRBD2 matching 9 bases. CDR1 is SGHTA, CDR2 FQGNSA, per germline. The CDR3 runs to 15 residues. The trim removed 1 base at V and 6 bases at J, leaving 4 bases unmatched.

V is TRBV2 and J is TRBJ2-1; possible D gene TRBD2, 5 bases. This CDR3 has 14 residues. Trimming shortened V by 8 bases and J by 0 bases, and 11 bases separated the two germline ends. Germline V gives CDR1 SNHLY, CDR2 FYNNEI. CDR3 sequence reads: CASVGESSYNEQFF. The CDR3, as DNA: TGTGCCAGCGTGGGAGAGAGCTCCTACAATGAGCAGTTCTTC.

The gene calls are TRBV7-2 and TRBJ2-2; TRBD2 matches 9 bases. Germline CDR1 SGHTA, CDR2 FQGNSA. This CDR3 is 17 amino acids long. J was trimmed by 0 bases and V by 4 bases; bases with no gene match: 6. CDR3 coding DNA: TGTGCCAGCAGCTCACCTAGACTAGCGGCGAACACCGGGGAGCTGTTTTTT. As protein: CASSSPRLAANTGELFF.

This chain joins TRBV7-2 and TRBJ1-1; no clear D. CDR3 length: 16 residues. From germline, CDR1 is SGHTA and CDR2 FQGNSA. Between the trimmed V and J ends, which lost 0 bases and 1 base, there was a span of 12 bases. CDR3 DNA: TGTGCCAGCAGCTTAGCTTACTTCCGGACGAACACTGAAGCTTTCTTT. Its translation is CASSLAYFRTNTEAFF.

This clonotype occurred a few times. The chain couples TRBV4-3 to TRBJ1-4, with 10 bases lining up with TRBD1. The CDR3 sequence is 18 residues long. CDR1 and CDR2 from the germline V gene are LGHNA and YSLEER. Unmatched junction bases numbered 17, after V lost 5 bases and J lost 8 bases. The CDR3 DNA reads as TGCGCCAGCAGCACACGCGGGACAGGGGACGTTGGTGGAGAAAAACTGTTTTTT. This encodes CASSTRGTGDVGGEKLFF.

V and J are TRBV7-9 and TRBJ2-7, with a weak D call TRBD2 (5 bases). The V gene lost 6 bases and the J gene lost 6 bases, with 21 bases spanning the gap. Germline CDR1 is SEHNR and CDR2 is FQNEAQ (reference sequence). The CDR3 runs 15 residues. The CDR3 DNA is TGTGCCAGCAGATTCGAGGGTTCTCTCCCCCTCGAGCAGTACTTC. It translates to CASRFEGSLPLEQYF.

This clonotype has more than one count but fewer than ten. The CDR3 protein is CSVVDVSYEQYF. Written as DNA, the CDR3 is TGCAGCGTTGTGGACGTCTCCTACGAGCAGTACTTC. V usage is TRBV29-1 and J usage is TRBJ2-7; D not certain. The germline V gene has CDR1 SQVTM and CDR2 ANQGSEA. This CDR3 contains 12 residues. The V and J ends lost 4 bases and 0 bases respectively, with 7 bases between them.